This entry lists 29 T cell receptor beta chains sequenced from one sample in a study of cytomegalovirus exposure and HLA in healthy donors. With 60 Vbeta and 13 Jbeta primers, the PCR was carried out. Data came from immunoSEQ multiplex PCR; TCRdb stores just in-frame clones and leaves some out. The sample is made up of 70,000 to 90,000 clones, and the top ten hold roughly 3.8% of it. The sample comprised PBMCs. The source of these receptors is a man aged 18 to 29 in good health and CMV-seropositive.

V and J are TRBV4-1 and TRBJ1-2, with 9 bases lining up with TRBD1. The V and J ends lost 4 bases and 2 bases, in that order; junction bases with no gene match: 2. Germline V CDR1 and CDR2: MGHRA, YSYEKL. CDR3 length: 14 residues. The CDR3 DNA sequence: TGCGCCAGCAGCCCGGGACAGGGAAACTATGGCTACACCTTC. Translated: CASSPGQGNYGYTF.

J is TRBJ2-1 and V is TRBV25-1; 11 bases agree with TRBD2. The CDR3 runs 14 residues. CDR1 MGHDK and CDR2 SYGVNS come from the germline V gene. The V segment lost 6 bases and the J segment 5 bases; nucleotides outside the gene matches: 3. CDR3 residues: CASRGLAADNEQFF. The CDR3 coding sequence is TGTGCCAGCAGGGGACTAGCGGCCGACAATGAGCAGTTCTTC.

This sequence joins TRBV2 and TRBJ2-7, with 9 bases aligning to TRBD2. Looked up from germline, CDR1 is SNHLY and CDR2 is FYNNEI. This CDR3 spans 18 amino acids. J lost 1 base, V lost 1 base, and 11 bases had no gene match. CDR3 nucleotide sequence: TGTGCCAGCAGTGAAGACCTAGCGGGGTACGGTAGATCCTACGAGCAGTACTTC. Translated: CASSEDLAGYGRSYEQYF.

V usage is TRBV12-5 and J usage is TRBJ2-5; perhaps TRBD1 as D (5 bases). Trimming shortened V by 2 bases and J by 5 bases, and 18 bases separated the two germline ends. This CDR3 comprises 16 residues. Germline CDR1 is LGHNT and CDR2 is FRNRAP. The CDR3 here is CASGLNQGRDLETQYF. The CDR3 nucleotides read TGTGCTAGTGGTTTGAATCAGGGCAGGGATTTGGAGACCCAGTACTTC.

The J gene is TRBJ2-1, the V gene TRBV9; the D is unclear. The V and J ends lost 0 bases and 5 bases respectively, with 6 bases between them. The CDR3 is 13 residues long. Per the germline V gene, CDR1 is SGDLS and CDR2 is YYNGEE. CDR3: CASSVDGDNEQFF. The CDR3 nucleotides are TGTGCCAGCAGCGTAGACGGTGACAATGAGCAGTTCTTC.

This chain connects TRBV6-1 to TRBJ1-1; D possibly corresponds to TRBD1 (6 bases). CDR1 is MNHNS, CDR2 SASEGT, per germline. The V end was cut by 2 bases, the J end by 6 bases, with 10 bases between. CDR3 length: 13 residues. CDR3 loop: CASSEHRAAEAFF. The CDR3 DNA reads as TGTGCCAGCAGTGAACACAGGGCGGCTGAAGCTTTCTTT.

The V gene is TRBV18, the J gene TRBJ2-7; possibly TRBD1 for D (5 bases). V lost 5 bases, J lost 3 bases, and 11 bases lay in between. CDR3 length: 13 amino acids. Looked up from germline, CDR1 is KGHSH and CDR2 is LQKENI. CDR3 DNA sequence: TGTGCCAGCTCAGGGGATGACAGCTACGAGCAGTACTTC. Translated: CASSGDDSYEQYF.

The chain is built from TRBV5-4 and TRBJ2-1; 15 nucleotides align to TRBD2. This CDR3 comprises 18 residues. V was pared by 4 bases and J by 3 bases, with 8 bases of the junction left unmatched. In germline, CDR1 is SGHNT, CDR2 YYREEE (reference sequence). The CDR3 loop reads CASSVGLAGGSNYNEQFF. In DNA, the CDR3 is TGTGCCAGCAGCGTGGGACTAGCGGGAGGTTCCAACTACAATGAGCAGTTCTTC.

The CDR3 loop is CATSRDQVSTEAFF. The CDR3 DNA is TGTGCCACCAGCAGAGATCAGGTGAGCACTGAAGCTTTCTTT. The genes are TRBV15 and TRBJ1-1; D unresolved. The CDR3 spans 14 residues. CDR1 and CDR2 (germline): LNHNV, YYDKDF (reference sequence). The V end was cut by 0 bases, the J end by 4 bases, with 9 bases between.

The J gene is TRBJ2-7, the V gene TRBV28; possibly TRBD2 for D (5 bases). Germline CDR1 reads MDHEN; CDR2 reads SYDVKM. V lost 8 bases, J lost 2 bases, and 10 bases lay in between. This CDR3 region has 12 residues. As DNA, the CDR3 is TGTGCCAGCTCCACTAGAACCTACGAGCAGTACTTC. Its protein is CASSTRTYEQYF.

The V gene is TRBV27, the J gene TRBJ1-1; a possible D gene is TRBD1 (6 bases). CDR1 is MNHEY and CDR2 is SMNVEV in the germline V gene (reference sequence). The V and J ends lost 6 bases and 4 bases respectively, with 15 bases between them. The CDR3 spans 14 residues. The CDR3 region is CASRLGQFPTEAFF. The DNA of the CDR3 is TGTGCCAGCAGACTCGGACAGTTCCCCACTGAAGCTTTCTTT.

The genes are TRBV7-8 and TRBJ2-3; 13 positions match TRBD2. The V gene end was trimmed by 3 bases and the J gene end by 2 bases; junction bases not matched to a gene: 5. CDR1 is SGHVS, CDR2 FQNEAQ, per germline. CDR3 length equals 17 residues. The CDR3 nucleotides read TGTGCCAGCAGCTTCGGACTAGCGGGAGTCACCACAGATACGCAGTATTTT. Amino acid sequence: CASSFGLAGVTTDTQYF.

This chain links TRBV5-1 with TRBJ2-1; TRBD2 aligns across 8 bases. The CDR3 sequence is 15 residues long. CDR1 and CDR2 (germline): SGHRS, YFSETQ. The J segment lost 4 bases and the V segment lost 4 bases, leaving 7 bases of the junction unmatched. CDR3 protein: CASSRSGGRYNEQFF. The DNA for the CDR3 is TGCGCCAGCAGCCGTTCGGGGGGGCGATACAATGAGCAGTTCTTC.

The CDR3 bases are TGTGCCAGCAGTTTACGGGGGGACCTTCAGCCCCAGCATTTT. Translation gives CASSLRGDLQPQHF. The J gene is TRBJ1-5, the V gene TRBV27; tentative D call: TRBD1 (5 bases). The germline CDR1 and CDR2 sequences are MNHEY and SMNVEV (reference sequence). Trimming took off 2 bases at V and 6 bases at J, with 11 bases between the two ends. This CDR3 contains 14 residues.

The chain combines TRBV19 with TRBJ1-2, with 7 nucleotides matching TRBD1. Losses at the gene ends were 6 bases for V and 4 bases for J; bases not matched to a gene: 8. Per the germline V gene, CDR1 is LNHDA and CDR2 is SQIVND (reference sequence). The CDR3 contains 14 residues. This CDR3 is CASSTQGTVYGYTF. The CDR3 DNA reads TGTGCCAGTAGCACACAAGGGACAGTCTATGGCTACACCTTC.

V gene TRBV11-2 combines with J gene TRBJ1-3; 11 bases match TRBD1. J was trimmed by 2 bases and V by 5 bases; bases with no gene match: 5. This CDR3 is built from 16 residues. CDR1 and CDR2 (germline): SGHAT, FQNNGV. DNA for the CDR3: TGTGCCAGCAGCCCAGGGGACAGGGGGACTGGAAACACCATATATTTT. Amino acid sequence: CASSPGDRGTGNTIYF.

This chain connects TRBV7-9 to TRBJ2-2; a weak D match, TRBD2 (5 bases). Trimming cost V 1 base and J 5 bases, with 11 bases left between them. Germline loops: CDR1 SEHNR, CDR2 FQNEAQ (reference sequence). The CDR3 sequence is 15 residues long. The CDR3 loop reads CASSLVVRGTGELFF. As DNA, the CDR3 is TGTGCCAGCAGCTTAGTGGTTCGGGGTACCGGGGAGCTGTTTTTT.

The chain couples TRBV4-1 to TRBJ2-5; possibly TRBD1 for D (6 bases). Trimming stripped 5 bases from V and 9 bases from J, with 22 bases between. Germline V lookup: CDR1 MGHRA, CDR2 YSYEKL. The CDR3 extends over 15 amino acids. The CDR3 DNA follows: TGCGCCAGCAGCGGAGTAGTGCAGGGGCCCGAGGCCCAGTACTTC. Its translation is CASSGVVQGPEAQYF.

The chain couples TRBV27 to TRBJ2-6, with TRBD1 matching 8 bases. Germline CDR1 MNHEY, CDR2 SMNVEV (reference sequence). The trim removed 7 bases at V and 6 bases at J, leaving 11 bases unmatched. The CDR3 spans 16 residues. The CDR3 DNA follows: TGTGCCAGCACCTTCTTTTCAGGGGGCGAGGCCAACGTCCTGACTTTC. Residues: CASTFFSGGEANVLTF.

This chain's CDR3 is CASRSTGYNEQFF. DNA for the CDR3: TGTGCCAGCAGATCGACAGGGTACAATGAGCAGTTCTTC. The chain combines TRBV28 with TRBJ2-1; 7 bases are a match to TRBD1. Germline assignment: CDR1 MDHEN and CDR2 SYDVKM. The CDR3 is 13 amino acids. J was trimmed by 4 bases and V by 6 bases; bases with no gene match: 3.

This sequence joins TRBV7-8 and TRBJ2-5; 8 bases agree with TRBD2. CDR1 and CDR2 (germline): SGHVS, FQNEAQ. Trimming removed 1 base from V and 5 bases from J; junction bases left unmatched: 9. The CDR3 contains 16 residues. The CDR3 is CASSLEPAGAEETQYF. The CDR3 nucleotides read TGTGCCAGCAGCTTAGAGCCAGCGGGAGCGGAGGAGACCCAGTACTTC.

The chain has TRBV6-1 and TRBJ1-6; D call uncertain. The V end was cut by 0 bases, the J end by 5 bases, with 11 bases between. This CDR3 region has 16 residues. Germline-derived CDR1 and CDR2 are MNHNS and SASEGT. CDR3 residues: CASSEARWRDNSPLHF. As DNA, the CDR3 is TGTGCCAGCAGTGAAGCGCGGTGGAGGGATAATTCACCCCTCCACTTT.

The chain joins TRBV4-1 to TRBJ2-7; D might be TRBD2 (6 bases). In germline, CDR1 is MGHRA, CDR2 YSYEKL. The V end was cut by 4 bases, the J end by 3 bases, with 13 bases between. This CDR3 has 14 residues. The CDR3 DNA reads as TGCGCCAGCAGCCTTGTAGAGGGAGGCTACGAGCAGTACTTC. Amino acid sequence: CASSLVEGGYEQYF.

The CDR3 coding sequence is TGTGCCATCAGTGAGAAACAGTACGAGCAGTACTTC. Residues: CAISEKQYEQYF. V usage is TRBV10-3 and J usage is TRBJ2-7; the D is unclear. The CDR3 runs to 12 residues. V was trimmed by 2 bases and J by 4 bases, leaving 6 bases between them. The V gene's germline CDR1 is ENHRY and CDR2 SYGVKD.

The rearrangement uses TRBV5-1 and TRBJ2-3; 7 nucleotides line up with TRBD1. Trimming cost V 0 bases and J 0 bases; bases outside gene matches: 1. The CDR3 contains 15 residues. Germline-derived CDR1 and CDR2 are SGHRS and YFSETQ. CDR3 loop: CASSLGDRSTDTQYF. DNA of the CDR3: TGCGCCAGCAGCTTGGGGGACAGAAGCACAGATACGCAGTATTTT. The full variable domain, completed using reference TRBV5-1 and TRBJ2-3, is KAGVTQTPRYLIKTRGQQVTLSCSPISGHRSVSWYQQTPGQGLQFLFEYFSETQRNKGNFPGRFSGRQFSNSRSEMNVSTLELGDSALYLCASSLGDRSTDTQYFGPGTRLTVL.

This chain links TRBV19 with TRBJ2-2; 11 nucleotides agree with TRBD2. Trimming removed 5 bases from V and 2 bases from J; junction bases left unmatched: 4. The CDR3 has 16 residues. From germline, CDR1 is LNHDA and CDR2 SQIVND (reference sequence). The CDR3 here is CASSQGLAVNTGELFF. DNA of the CDR3: TGTGCCAGTAGTCAGGGACTAGCGGTTAACACCGGGGAGCTGTTTTTT.

The chain uses TRBV29-1 and TRBJ1-2; TRBD1 matches at 8 bases. The CDR3 is 15 residues long. Per germline, CDR1 SQVTM and CDR2 ANQGSEA. V dropped 2 bases and J dropped 7; count of bases not matched to a gene: 12. This CDR3 reads CSVESSTGDLLGYTF. In DNA, the CDR3 is TGCAGCGTTGAATCTTCGACAGGGGACCTTCTTGGCTACACCTTC.

The gene calls are TRBV6-5 and TRBJ2-1; D is unresolved. The CDR3 spans 13 residues. V lost 8 bases to trimming and J lost 9 bases, with 17 bases between them. Germline V lookup: CDR1 MNHEY, CDR2 SVGAGI. CDR3: CASVLPKRSEQFF. DNA of the CDR3: TGTGCCAGCGTTCTCCCGAAACGCAGTGAGCAGTTCTTC.

The chain joins TRBV13 to TRBJ2-7; possible D gene TRBD1, 6 bases. This CDR3 spans 16 amino acids. CDR1 PRHDT and CDR2 FYEKMQ come from the germline V gene (reference sequence). The V end lost 5 bases, the J end lost 5 bases, and 22 bases lay between the germline ends. CDR3: CASSTPRGRGIHEQYF. CDR3 DNA: TGTGCCAGCAGCACGCCCCGGGGCAGGGGTATCCACGAGCAGTACTTC.